This TCR beta chain emerged from a study of blood T cell repertoires in COVID-19. Per germline, CDR1 LNHNV and CDR2 YYDKDF (reference sequence). The CDR3 sequence is 14 residues long. V shed 0 bases and J shed 10 bases, with 15 bases lying between them. In the authors' workflow: Amplification of reference gene primers provided the estimated nucleated cell counts. Assay used: immunoSEQ multiplex PCR; TCRdb lists only in-frame clones, some missing. V and J calls and clone size are copied from that table; D and trimming were computed from the DNA. The sample has about 170,000 clones, more than 75% seen once.

This chain joins TRBV15 and TRBJ1-1; the D is unclear. The receptor was isolated from an elderly woman with COVID-19, enrolled during active disease. The sample was peripheral blood. The CDR3: CATSRDPLSRGAFF. The CDR3 DNA sequence: TGTGCCACCAGCAGAGATCCCCTCTCCCGGGGAGCTTTCTTT.